The clone carrying this T cell receptor (beta chain) was seen a few times. Its antigen remains unknown. This entry is derived from a study of vaccination and CD4 T cells after COVID-19. Sequencing of DNA taken from cultured CD4+ T cells relied on the Oncomine TCR Beta short-read assay. In TCRdb, the PCR reads were re-called with MiXCR into one record per CDR3 protein. The table lists about 20,000 distinct CDR3 sequences, 42% of them singletons. CDR3 length equals 13 residues. Germline-derived CDR1 and CDR2 are DFQATT and SNEGSKA (reference sequence). V was clipped by 2 bases and J by 6 bases, with 13 bases between them. Documented treatment: approximately 11-day PBMC culture with coronavirus spike peptide pools or control peptides (ViraFEST assay).

This sequence was found in a human donor who received a COVID-19 vaccine. This sample comprised CD4+ T cells from blood, cultured in vitro, obtained before SARS-CoV-2 vaccination. The chain has TRBV20-1 and TRBJ1-2; weak D call: TRBD1 (6 bases). For the CDR3, the DNA is TGCAGTGCTAGACTAGACAGGTGGGATGGCTACACCTTC. It yields the protein CSARLDRWDGYTF.